In this sample, the clone carrying this TCR beta chain turned up once. In the study's own analysis: Researchers report that nucleated cell counts were estimated from reference gene primer amplification. This table comes from immunoSEQ multiplex PCR, and its TCRdb copy is limited to in-frame clones, with some not included. V and J calls and clone size come straight from that table; D and trimming were deduced from the DNA. The sample shows about 230,000 clones, roughly 82% of them seen only once. From germline, CDR1 is MNHEY and CDR2 SMNVEV (reference sequence). V lost 5 bases, J lost 5 bases, and 7 bases stayed unmatched. The CDR3 loop spans 15 amino acids. This entry is derived from a study of blood T cell repertoires in COVID-19. Study information: Collection of acute and convalescent COVID-19 samples took place in the United States, Italy and Spain. In each case, the material was cDNA or gDNA derived from T cells, B-cell-depleted T cells, or PBMCs.

The receptor's source is a man between 35 and 55 years old who had recovered from COVID-19. Sequencing input: peripheral blood. J is TRBJ1-2 and V is TRBV27, with TRBD1 identical over 11 bases. The CDR3 DNA sequence: TGTGCCAGCAGTGGCGGGACAGGGGGAGGTTATGGCTACACCTTC. It yields the protein CASSGGTGGGYGYTF.